These 19 T cell receptor beta chains were sequenced from one sample in a study of T-cell memory formation after mild COVID-19. TCRdb re-analysed the 5' RACE reads in MiXCR, keeping a single row per CDR3 protein. The repertoire holds 550,000 to 600,000 distinct CDR3 sequences, roughly 21% seen once, with approximately 8.4% in the top ten. Sequencing was carried out using PBMCs or a T cell subset sorted from them (not recorded which). The receptors were sampled from an adult woman who had mild COVID-19 (a few samples of this study predate the infection). Cell type and time point are not known.

This clonotype showed up just a few times. The genes are TRBV20-1 and TRBJ2-1; 14 bases map to TRBD2. Per the germline V gene, CDR1 is DFQATT and CDR2 is SNEGSKA (reference sequence). The CDR3 runs to 15 residues. V was pared by 3 bases and J by 11 bases, with 9 bases of the junction left unmatched. In DNA form, the CDR3 reads TGCAGTGCTAGCCAAAGACTAGCGGGAGGGCCAAAGCAGTTCTTC. Translated, it gives CSASQRLAGGPKQFF.

This clonotype was recorded a few times. The genes are TRBV20-1 and TRBJ2-3, with D tentatively TRBD1 (5 bases). This CDR3 region has 13 residues. CDR1 DFQATT and CDR2 SNEGSKA come from the germline V gene (reference sequence). Trimming left V 3 bases short and J 0 bases short, with 7 bases between. For the CDR3, the DNA is TGCAGTGCTAGTACAGGAAGCACAGATACGCAGTATTTT. Amino acid sequence: CSASTGSTDTQYF.

The V gene is TRBV7-2, the J gene TRBJ1-2; D is unclear. CDR1 and CDR2 (germline): SGHTA, FQGNSA. CDR3 length equals 14 residues. V was cut by 5 bases and J by 7 bases, with 17 bases left in between. CDR3 DNA sequence: TGTGCCAGCAGCAAGACGGTTATCGTGGGTGGCTACACCTTC. Translated: CASSKTVIVGGYTF.

This clonotype was detected a few times. This chain joins TRBV7-9 and TRBJ2-7, with D maybe TRBD1 (6 bases). The CDR3 covers 16 residues. The V and J ends lost 5 bases and 4 bases respectively, with 21 bases between them. The germline CDR1 and CDR2 sequences are SEHNR and FQNEAQ (reference sequence). The CDR3 DNA is TGTGCCAGCAGCCCCGGACAGAGCCTAAGAGGTTACGAGCAGTACTTC. Its translation is CASSPGQSLRGYEQYF.

A few counts support this clonotype. The rearrangement joins TRBV6-1 to TRBJ2-1, with 9 bases aligning to TRBD2. The ends lost 2 bases at V and 0 bases at J; junction bases unmatched: 8. CDR1 and CDR2 from the germline V gene are MNHNS and SASEGT. The CDR3 spans 18 residues. In DNA, the CDR3 is TGTGCCAGCAGTGAACTAGCGGGACGAGATAGCTCCTACAATGAGCAGTTCTTC. Amino acid sequence: CASSELAGRDSSYNEQFF.

The chain employs TRBV7-9 and TRBJ2-5; the D is unclear. Trimming stripped 4 bases from V and 2 bases from J, with 11 bases between. The CDR3 length is 14 residues. CDR1 is SEHNR and CDR2 is FQNEAQ in the germline V gene (reference sequence). This chain's CDR3 is CASSSQGGQETQYF. In nucleotides, the CDR3 is TGTGCCAGCAGCTCTCAAGGCGGACAAGAGACCCAGTACTTC.

This clonotype was detected only once. The gene calls are TRBV6-1 and TRBJ1-1; TRBD1 agrees at 7 bases. CDR1 is MNHNS and CDR2 is SASEGT in the germline V gene. This CDR3 is built from 16 residues. V trimming: 6 bases; J trimming: 1 base; junction bases outside the gene matches: 11. The CDR3 sequence: CASRDRTRVSNTEAFF. CDR3 coding DNA: TGTGCCAGCAGGGACAGGACGAGAGTGTCGAACACTGAAGCTTTCTTT.

The chain uses TRBV7-3 and TRBJ2-3; no definite D call. Germline V gene sequence: CDR1 SGHTA, CDR2 FQGTGA. The V end was cut by 5 bases, the J end by 6 bases, with 24 bases between. This CDR3 is built from 17 residues. CDR3: CASSPRVATTLLDTQYF. Written as DNA, the CDR3 is TGTGCCAGCAGCCCAAGGGTGGCTACGACCCTACTGGATACGCAGTATTTT.

The genes are TRBV20-1 and TRBJ2-1; 8 nucleotides match TRBD2. Germline CDR1 reads DFQATT; CDR2 reads SNEGSKA (reference sequence). The V and J ends lost 6 bases and 9 bases, in that order; junction bases with no gene match: 13. This CDR3 spans 14 amino acids. The CDR3 here is CSARLVREAPEQFF. CDR3 nucleotides: TGCAGTGCCCGCCTTGTGCGGGAGGCCCCTGAGCAGTTCTTC.

The chain is built from TRBV12-3 or TRBV12-4 and TRBJ1-5; 12 nucleotides align to TRBD1. J gave up 7 bases and V 5 bases, and 9 bases lay outside the gene matches. This CDR3 has 16 residues. CDR3 in DNA: TGTGCCAGCAGTGTGGGGGGACAGGGGGCTGAACAGCCCCAGCATTTT. Translating gives CASSVGGQGAEQPQHF.

This clonotype was counted between two and nine times. The chain links TRBV19 to TRBJ1-1; the match to TRBD1 covers 7 bases. Looked up from germline, CDR1 is LNHDA and CDR2 is SQIVND (reference sequence). V lost 6 bases, J lost 1 base, and 8 bases stayed unmatched. The CDR3 sequence is 15 residues long. CDR3 sequence reads: CASSARGAKNTEAFF. The CDR3, as DNA: TGTGCCAGTAGCGCCAGGGGGGCTAAGAACACTGAAGCTTTCTTT.

This clonotype was seen a few times. The chain couples TRBV6-5 to TRBJ2-2, with D tentatively TRBD2 (5 bases). Trimming stripped 6 bases from V and 5 bases from J, with 19 bases between. In germline, CDR1 is MNHEY, CDR2 SVGAGI. There are 16 residues in the CDR3. CDR3 sequence reads: CASSRGIKGRTGELFF. The CDR3 coding sequence is TGTGCCAGCAGCCGGGGAATCAAGGGCCGAACCGGGGAGCTGTTTTTT.

The gene calls are TRBV3-1 and TRBJ2-1, with 8 bases aligning to TRBD1. The CDR3 sequence is 15 residues long. CDR1 is LGHDT, CDR2 YNNKEL, per germline (reference sequence). V trimming: 3 bases; J trimming: 6 bases; junction bases outside the gene matches: 7. The CDR3 region is CASSHGQGYGNEQFF. Here the CDR3 DNA reads TGTGCCAGCAGCCACGGACAGGGTTATGGCAATGAGCAGTTCTTC.

This clonotype has just a few counts. V and J are TRBV2 and TRBJ2-1, with 7 bases aligning to TRBD2. This CDR3 region has 12 residues. The junction had 4 bases not matched to a gene; V was cut back by 1 base and J by 13 bases. Germline V CDR1 and CDR2: SNHLY, FYNNEI. The CDR3 nucleotides read TGTGCCAGCAGTGAAGGAGGGAGGGATCAGTTCTTC. Translating gives CASSEGGRDQFF.

In its sample, this clonotype was seen a few times. The rearrangement links TRBV5-1 to TRBJ2-2; D might be TRBD1 (6 bases). The CDR3 length is 14 residues. V was pared by 4 bases and J by 6 bases, with 13 bases between. Germline CDR1 and CDR2: SGHRS and YFSETQ. The CDR3 region is CASSVQGTAGELFF. CDR3 sequence (DNA): TGCGCCAGCAGCGTACAGGGAACGGCCGGGGAGCTGTTTTTT.

This clonotype was detected a few times. The chain has TRBV2 and TRBJ1-1, with D possibly being TRBD1 (5 bases). The CDR3 has 13 residues. The germline V gene encodes CDR1 SNHLY and CDR2 FYNNEI. The V end lost 7 bases, the J end lost 6 bases, and 15 bases lay between the germline ends. The CDR3 DNA reads TGTGCCAGCAAGCGGGGGGAGAGGTCTGAAGCTTTCTTT. Translating gives CASKRGERSEAFF.

The V call is TRBV12-3 or TRBV12-4, the J call TRBJ2-3, with D uncertain. V was trimmed by 3 bases and J by 2 bases, leaving 6 bases between them. The CDR3 spans 13 residues. The CDR3 DNA is TGTGCCAGCAGTTTCCCTAACACAGATACGCAGTATTTT. Translation: CASSFPNTDTQYF.

On this clonotype itself: An end of the junction differs from the germline gene, which may be a read error. The J gene is TRBJ2-1, the V gene TRBV5-1; TRBD2 aligns across 10 bases. From germline, CDR1 is SGHRS and CDR2 YFSETQ. The CDR3 is 15 residues long. The CDR3 DNA follows: TGTGCCAGCAGCTTATTAGCGGGGGGCCGAGATGAGCAGTTCTTC. It yields the protein CASSLLAGGRDEQFF.

The chain combines TRBV7-2 with TRBJ2-1, with 7 bases identical to TRBD2. In germline, CDR1 is SGHTA, CDR2 FQGNSA. The CDR3 totals 14 residues. Trimming removed 3 bases from V and 10 bases from J; junction bases left unmatched: 9. CDR3 in amino acids: CASSLDAGAGEQFF. The CDR3 nucleotides read TGTGCCAGCAGCTTGGACGCGGGAGCGGGGGAGCAGTTCTTC.